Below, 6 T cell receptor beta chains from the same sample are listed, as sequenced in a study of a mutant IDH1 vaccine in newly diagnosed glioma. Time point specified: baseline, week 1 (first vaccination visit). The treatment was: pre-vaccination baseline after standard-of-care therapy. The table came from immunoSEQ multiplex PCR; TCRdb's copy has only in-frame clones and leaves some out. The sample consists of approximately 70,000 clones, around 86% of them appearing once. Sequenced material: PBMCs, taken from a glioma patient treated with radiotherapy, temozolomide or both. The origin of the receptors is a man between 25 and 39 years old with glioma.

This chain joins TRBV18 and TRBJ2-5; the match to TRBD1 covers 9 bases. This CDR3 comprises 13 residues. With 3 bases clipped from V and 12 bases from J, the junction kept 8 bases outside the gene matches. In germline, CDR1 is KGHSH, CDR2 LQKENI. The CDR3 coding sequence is TGTGCCAGCTCACCGACAAATACAGGGGGCGAGTACTTC. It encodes CASSPTNTGGEYF.

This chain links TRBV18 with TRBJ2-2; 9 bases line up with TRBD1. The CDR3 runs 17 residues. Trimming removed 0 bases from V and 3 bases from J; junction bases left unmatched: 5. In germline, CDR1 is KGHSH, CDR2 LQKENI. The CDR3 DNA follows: TGTGCCAGCTCACCACCGTTCGGGACAGGGCACACCGGGGAGCTGTTTTTT. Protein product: CASSPPFGTGHTGELFF.

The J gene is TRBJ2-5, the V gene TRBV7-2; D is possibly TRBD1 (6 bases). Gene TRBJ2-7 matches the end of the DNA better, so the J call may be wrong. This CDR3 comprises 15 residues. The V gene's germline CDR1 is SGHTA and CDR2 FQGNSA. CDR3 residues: CASSLAGQLSYEQYF. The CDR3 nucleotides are TGTGCCAGCAGCTTAGCCGGACAGTTATCCTACGAGCAGTACTTC.

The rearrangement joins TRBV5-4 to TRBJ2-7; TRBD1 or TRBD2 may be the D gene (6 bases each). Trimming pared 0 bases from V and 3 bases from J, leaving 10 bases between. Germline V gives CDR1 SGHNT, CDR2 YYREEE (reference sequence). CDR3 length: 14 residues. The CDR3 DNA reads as TGTGCCAGCAGCTTGGGGGGGGCTTTCTACGAGCAGTACTTC. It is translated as CASSLGGAFYEQYF.

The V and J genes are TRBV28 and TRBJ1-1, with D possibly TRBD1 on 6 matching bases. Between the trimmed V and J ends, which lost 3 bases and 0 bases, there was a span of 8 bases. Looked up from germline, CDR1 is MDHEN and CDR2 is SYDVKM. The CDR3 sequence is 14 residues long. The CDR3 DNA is TGTGCCAGCAGTTTTGGGGGGCTGAACACTGAAGCTTTCTTT. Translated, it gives CASSFGGLNTEAFF.

CDR3 region: CASSELGGRTGELFF. The CDR3, as DNA: TGTGCCAGCAGTGAACTGGGGGGGCGGACCGGGGAGCTGTTTTTT. The V and J genes are TRBV6-1 and TRBJ2-2; the D gene is possibly TRBD2 (7 bases). Germline V gene lookup returns CDR1 MNHNS and CDR2 SASEGT. Deletions cut 2 bases from V and 5 bases from J, with 12 bases between. The CDR3 spans 15 residues.